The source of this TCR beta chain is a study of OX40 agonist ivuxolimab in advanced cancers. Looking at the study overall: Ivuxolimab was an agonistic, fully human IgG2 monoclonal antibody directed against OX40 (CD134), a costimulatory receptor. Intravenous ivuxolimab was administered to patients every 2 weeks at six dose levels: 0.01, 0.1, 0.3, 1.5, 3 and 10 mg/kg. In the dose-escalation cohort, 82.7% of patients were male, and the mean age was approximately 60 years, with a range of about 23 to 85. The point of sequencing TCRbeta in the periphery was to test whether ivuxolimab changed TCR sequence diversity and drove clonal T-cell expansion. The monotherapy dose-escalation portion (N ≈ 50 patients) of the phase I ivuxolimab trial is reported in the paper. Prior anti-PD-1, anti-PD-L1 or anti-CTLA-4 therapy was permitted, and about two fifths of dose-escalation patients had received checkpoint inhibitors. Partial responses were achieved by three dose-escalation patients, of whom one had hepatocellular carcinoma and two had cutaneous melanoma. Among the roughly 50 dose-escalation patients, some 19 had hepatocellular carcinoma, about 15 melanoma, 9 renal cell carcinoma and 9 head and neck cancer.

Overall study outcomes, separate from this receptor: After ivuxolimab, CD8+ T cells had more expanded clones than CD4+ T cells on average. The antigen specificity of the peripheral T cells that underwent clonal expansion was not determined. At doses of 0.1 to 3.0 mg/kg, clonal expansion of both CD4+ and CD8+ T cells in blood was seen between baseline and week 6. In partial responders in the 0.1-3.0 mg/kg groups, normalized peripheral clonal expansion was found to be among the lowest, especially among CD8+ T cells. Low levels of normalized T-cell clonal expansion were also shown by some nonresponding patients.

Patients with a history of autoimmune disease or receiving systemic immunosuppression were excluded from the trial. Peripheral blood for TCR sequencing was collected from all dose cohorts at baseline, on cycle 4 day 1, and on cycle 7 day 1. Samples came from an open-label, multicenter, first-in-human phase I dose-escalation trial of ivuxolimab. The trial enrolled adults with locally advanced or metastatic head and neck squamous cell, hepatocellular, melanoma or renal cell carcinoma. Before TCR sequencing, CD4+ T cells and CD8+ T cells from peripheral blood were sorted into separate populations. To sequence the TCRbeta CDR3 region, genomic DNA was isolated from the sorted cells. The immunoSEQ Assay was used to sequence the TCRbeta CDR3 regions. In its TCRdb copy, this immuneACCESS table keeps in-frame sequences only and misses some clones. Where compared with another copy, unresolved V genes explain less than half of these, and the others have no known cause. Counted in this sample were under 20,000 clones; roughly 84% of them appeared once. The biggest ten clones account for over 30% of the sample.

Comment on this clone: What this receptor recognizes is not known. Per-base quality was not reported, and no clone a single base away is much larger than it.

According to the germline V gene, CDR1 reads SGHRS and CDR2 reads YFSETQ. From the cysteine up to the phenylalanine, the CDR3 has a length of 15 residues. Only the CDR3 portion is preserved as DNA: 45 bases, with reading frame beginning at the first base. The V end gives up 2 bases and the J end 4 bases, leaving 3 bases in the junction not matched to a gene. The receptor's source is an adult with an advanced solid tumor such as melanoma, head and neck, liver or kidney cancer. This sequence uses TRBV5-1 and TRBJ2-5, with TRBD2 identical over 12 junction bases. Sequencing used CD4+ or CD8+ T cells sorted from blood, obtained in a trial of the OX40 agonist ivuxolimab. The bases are TGCGCCAGCAGCTTTCTAGCGGGAGGGCTAGAGACCCAGTACTTC. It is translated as CASSFLAGGLETQYF.